Shown below are 14 T cell receptor beta chains from a single sample sequenced in a study of CD8+CD57+ T cells in acquired aplastic anemia. According to the study, genomic DNA was the template for TCR beta VDJ and CDR3 profiling. TCRdb redid the calling of the reads with MiXCR, one entry per CDR3 protein. The table shows around 140,000 distinct CDR3 sequences, with around 41% occurring only once. The specimen was sorted CD4+, CD8+, or CD8+CD57+ T cells (not recorded which) from PBMCs. Receptors were obtained from a human donor in good health, serving as a control.

This clonotype was recorded many times. The chain combines TRBV2 with TRBJ1-1, with D possibly being TRBD1 (5 bases). This CDR3 has 14 residues. V lost 3 bases to trimming and J lost 3 bases, with 11 bases between them. Germline lookup yields CDR1 SNHLY and CDR2 FYNNEI. CDR3 region: CASSEGGRHTEAFF. The CDR3 DNA sequence: TGTGCCAGCAGTGAGGGGGGAAGGCACACTGAAGCTTTCTTT.

This clonotype was counted many times. The V call is TRBV19, the J call TRBJ1-2; possibly TRBD1 for D (6 bases). The length of the CDR3 is 17 residues. Germline CDR1 LNHDA, CDR2 SQIVND (reference sequence). Trimming left V 6 bases short and J 4 bases short, with 24 bases between. CDR3 residues: CASRPPSGGRVGYGYTF. In nucleotides, the CDR3 is TGTGCCAGTAGACCCCCTTCGGGGGGCAGAGTAGGCTATGGCTACACCTTC.

This chain links TRBV4-2 with TRBJ2-1; possibly TRBD1 for D (5 bases). The CDR3 has 14 residues. Germline V CDR1 and CDR2: LGHNA, YNFKEQ. V lost 4 bases and J 8 bases, leaving 15 bases between the germline ends. The CDR3 DNA follows: TGTGCCAGCAGCCCCCCCGCGACAGTTGATGAGCAGTTCTTC. Residues: CASSPPATVDEQFF.

The rearrangement links TRBV15 to TRBJ1-3; D gene ambiguous. The V gene's germline CDR1 is LNHNV and CDR2 YYDKDF (reference sequence). This CDR3 comprises 14 residues. The V end was cut by 2 bases, the J end by 0 bases, with 5 bases between. The CDR3 region has the DNA TGTGCCACCAGCAGACGAGACTCTGGAAACACCATATATTTT. Its protein is CATSRRDSGNTIYF.

Many counts were recorded for this clonotype. The DNA of the CDR3 is TGCAGTGCTAGAACAGCGGGGGGGTTCTACGAGCAGTACTTC. Amino acid sequence: CSARTAGGFYEQYF. The J gene is TRBJ2-7, the V gene TRBV20-1; TRBD2 matches at 10 bases. CDR3 size: 14 residues. V lost 2 bases to trimming and J lost 3 bases; unmatched junction nucleotides: 4. CDR1 and CDR2 (germline): DFQATT, SNEGSKA (reference sequence).

This clonotype was seen many times. V gene TRBV5-8 combines with J gene TRBJ2-3, with 11 positions matching TRBD2. The CDR3 has 12 amino acids. Per germline, CDR1 SGHTS and CDR2 YDEGEE. V shed 7 bases and J 6 bases; nucleotides not matched to a gene: 1. CDR3 protein: CASGTSGDTQYF. DNA of the CDR3: TGTGCCAGCGGGACTAGCGGCGATACGCAGTATTTT.

This chain connects TRBV29-1 to TRBJ1-2; 7 bases are a match to TRBD1. CDR3 length equals 13 residues. V dropped 6 bases and J dropped 5; count of bases not matched to a gene: 9. The germline V gene has CDR1 SQVTM and CDR2 ANQGSEA. This CDR3 is CSVPRTGEYGYTF. The CDR3 coding sequence is TGCAGCGTACCAAGGACAGGCGAATATGGCTACACCTTC.

Many counts were recorded for this clonotype. The rearrangement joins TRBV3-1 to TRBJ1-2; 11 bases agree with TRBD1. The CDR3 runs 15 residues. Per germline, CDR1 LGHDT and CDR2 YNNKEL (reference sequence). Trimming took 3 bases from V and 7 from J; bases not matched to a gene: 7. The CDR3 here is CASSHTGQGATGYTF. The DNA of the CDR3 is TGTGCCAGCAGCCACACCGGACAGGGGGCCACTGGCTACACCTTC.

This clonotype was detected only a few times. The V call is TRBV29-1, the J call TRBJ2-2; unclear D gene. This CDR3 spans 14 amino acids. Trimming removed 4 bases at V and 7 bases at J, with 16 bases between. Germline loops: CDR1 SQVTM, CDR2 ANQGSEA. In DNA, the CDR3 is TGCAGCGTTGTGGGGTTTGGACCTGGCGGGGAGCTGTTTTTT. Residues: CSVVGFGPGGELFF.

This clonotype was detected a few times. The chain uses TRBV25-1 and TRBJ2-2; D possibly corresponds to TRBD1 (5 bases). This CDR3 is 16 amino acids long. Trimming stripped 4 bases from V and 5 bases from J, with 17 bases between. Germline-derived CDR1 and CDR2 are MGHDK and SYGVNS. CDR3 sequence: CASSVTAGQGTGELFF. The CDR3 nucleotides are TGTGCCAGCAGTGTGACAGCCGGGCAGGGAACCGGGGAGCTGTTTTTT.

This clonotype was seen ten or more times. In DNA, the CDR3 is TGTGCCACCAACCACGGTACTATAACAGATACGCAGTATTTT. It encodes CATNHGTITDTQYF. J is TRBJ2-3 and V is TRBV2; D not certain. This CDR3 contains 14 residues. Germline-derived CDR1 and CDR2 are SNHLY and FYNNEI. V shed 10 bases and J shed 3 bases, with 17 bases lying between them.

This clonotype occurred many times. The chain uses TRBV4-2 and TRBJ2-1; 10 positions match TRBD2. This CDR3 is 13 amino acids long. Losses at the gene ends were 6 bases for V and 8 bases for J; bases not matched to a gene: 4. Germline lookup yields CDR1 LGHNA and CDR2 YNFKEQ. In nucleotides, the CDR3 is TGTGCCAGCAGTCCTAGCGGGAGTGATGAGCAGTTCTTC. Protein sequence: CASSPSGSDEQFF.

As for this clonotype: This may arise from a read error, as a much more abundant clone is one base away. The CDR3, as DNA: TGCGCCAGCAACCGGGGTGGGGACAGGGGATACTACGGGCAGTACTTC. Amino acid sequence: CASNRGGDRGYYGQYF. V usage is TRBV5-1 and J usage is TRBJ2-7; 10 bases agree with TRBD1. Germline CDR1 is SGHRS and CDR2 is YFSETQ. The CDR3 covers 16 residues.

This clonotype was recorded at least ten times. The chain combines TRBV2 with TRBJ2-2; the D gene is possibly TRBD1 (5 bases). The length of the CDR3 is 13 residues. Germline values: CDR1 SNHLY, CDR2 FYNNEI. V was cut by 6 bases and J by 2 bases, with 7 bases left in between. CDR3 in amino acids: CASRTDNTGELFF. The CDR3 region has the DNA TGTGCCAGCAGGACAGATAACACCGGGGAGCTGTTTTTT.